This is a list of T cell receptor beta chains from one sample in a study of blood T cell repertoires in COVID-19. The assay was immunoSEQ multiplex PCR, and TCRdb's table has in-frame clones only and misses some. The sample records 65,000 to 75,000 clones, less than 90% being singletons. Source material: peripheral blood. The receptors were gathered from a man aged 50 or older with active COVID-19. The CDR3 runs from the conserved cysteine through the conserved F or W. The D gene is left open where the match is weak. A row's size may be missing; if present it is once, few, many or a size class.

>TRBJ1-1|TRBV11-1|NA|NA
TGTGCCAGCAGCTCAGGACAGCGGGGGGCTTATGAAGCTTTCTTT
CASSSGQRGAYEAFF
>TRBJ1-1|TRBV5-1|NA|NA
TGCGCCAGCAGCTTGGGAGGGGGGAACACTGAAGCTTTCTTT
CASSLGGGNTEAFF
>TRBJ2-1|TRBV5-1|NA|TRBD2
TGCGCCAGCAGCTTGATTGGACTAGCGGGGTCTGAGCAGTTCTTC
CASSLIGLAGSEQFF
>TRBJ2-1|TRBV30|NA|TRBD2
TGTGCCTGGAGTCCCTTCTCAAGCGGGACGTCCTACAATGAGCAGTTCTTC
CAWSPFSSGTSYNEQFF
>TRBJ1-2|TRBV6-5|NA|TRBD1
TGTGCCAGCAGTAACTCGCAGGGGGGCCCCTATGGCTACACCTTC
CASSNSQGGPYGYTF
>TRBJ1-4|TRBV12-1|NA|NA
TGTGCCAGCAGCCGGGAACTTAGGCATGAAAAACTGTTTTTT
CASSRELRHEKLFF
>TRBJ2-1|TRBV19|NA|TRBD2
TGTGCCAGTAGTATGTATAAGGGCGGGGGAGAGCAGTTCTTC
CASSMYKGGGEQFF
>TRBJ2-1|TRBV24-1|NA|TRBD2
TGTGCCACCAGTGACATTAGGTTAGGGACTAGCGGGAATTCTATAAATGAGCAGTTCTTC
CATSDIRLGTSGNSINEQFF
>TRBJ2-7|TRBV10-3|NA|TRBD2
TGTGCCACCCTAAAGGGAGGGGACTTCACCTACGAGCAGTACTTC
CATLKGGDFTYEQYF
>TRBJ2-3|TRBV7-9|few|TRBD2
TGTGCCAGCAGTTCGGGACTAGCTGGGGCAGATACGCAGTATTTT
CASSSGLAGADTQYF
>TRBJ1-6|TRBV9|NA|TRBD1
TGTGCCAGCAGCGCGGGACAGGGCGGGAGGTCACCCCTCCACTTT
CASSAGQGGRSPLHF
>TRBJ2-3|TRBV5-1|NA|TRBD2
TGCGCCAGCAGCGCCGATCTAGCGGGGGGGCATGCAGATACGCAGTATTTT
CASSADLAGGHADTQYF
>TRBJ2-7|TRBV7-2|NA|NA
TGTGCCAGCAGCTCCCCACAGGGATCGTGGTTCGACGAGCAGTACTTC
CASSSPQGSWFDEQYF
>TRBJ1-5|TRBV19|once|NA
TGTGCCAGTAGTTATTTAAGCGGGGGCAATCAGCCCCAGCATTTT
CASSYLSGGNQPQHF
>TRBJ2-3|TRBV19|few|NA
TGTGCCAGTCAGGTCGGAGGGGTCAAAACAGATACGCAGTATTTT
CASQVGGVKTDTQYF
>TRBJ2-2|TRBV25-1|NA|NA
TGTGCCAGCAGGAGGGCAGGGGATAACACCGGGGAGCTGTTTTTT
CASRRAGDNTGELFF
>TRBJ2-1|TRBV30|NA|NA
TGTGCCTGGGGGACGGGATCCTCCTACAATGAGCAGTTCTTC
CAWGTGSSYNEQFF
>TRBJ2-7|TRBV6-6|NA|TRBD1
TGTGCCAGCAGTCTGGGACAGGTTCCCTACGAGCAGTACTTC
CASSLGQVPYEQYF
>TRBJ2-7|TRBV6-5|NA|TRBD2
TGTGCCAGCACAGCGCTGGGGACTAGCGGCGACGAGCAGTACTTC
CASTALGTSGDEQYF
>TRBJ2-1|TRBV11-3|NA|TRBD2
TGTGCCAGCAGCTTAGTAAGCGGGAGGGCCCATGAGCAGTTCTTC
CASSLVSGRAHEQFF
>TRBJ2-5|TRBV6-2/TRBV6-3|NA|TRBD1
TGTGCCAGCAGTACGGGACAGCTGAAGCAAGAGACCCAGTACTTC
CASSTGQLKQETQYF
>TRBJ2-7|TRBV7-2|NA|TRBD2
TGTGCCAGCAGTTTGACTAGCGGGGGCCGGGAGCAGTACTTC
CASSLTSGGREQYF
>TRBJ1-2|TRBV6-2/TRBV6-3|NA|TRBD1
TGTGCCAGCAGCTTGACAGGGGGCTCTGGCTACACCTTC
CASSLTGGSGYTF
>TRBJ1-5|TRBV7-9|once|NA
TGTGCCAGCAGCTTAGGGGGGGAGCGCAATCAGCCCCAGCATTTT
CASSLGGERNQPQHF
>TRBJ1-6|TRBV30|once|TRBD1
TGTGCCTGGAGCTACAGGGACAGGGGAAATTCACCCCTCCACTTT
CAWSYRDRGNSPLHF
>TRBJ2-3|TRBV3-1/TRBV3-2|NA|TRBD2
TGTGCCAGCAGCCAAGGGACTAGCGGGAGGGCTAGCACAGATACGCAGTATTTT
CASSQGTSGRASTDTQYF
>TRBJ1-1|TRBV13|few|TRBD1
TGTGCCAGCACCTTTCTCCCGGGACAGGGGAACACTGAAGCTTTCTTT
CASTFLPGQGNTEAFF
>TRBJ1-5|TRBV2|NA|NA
TGTGCCAGCAGTCGAAACAGGGAGAATAGCAATCAGCCCCAGCATTTT
CASSRNRENSNQPQHF
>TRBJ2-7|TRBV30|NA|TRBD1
TGTGCCTGGAGGTTGGGACAGGGGGCGTCCTACGAGCAGTACTTC
CAWRLGQGASYEQYF
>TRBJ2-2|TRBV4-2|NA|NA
TGTGCCAGCAGCCAAGACGCCCAGTTCACCGGGGAGCTGTTTTTT
CASSQDAQFTGELFF
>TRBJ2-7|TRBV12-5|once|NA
TGTGCTCGGGGGGCGCATGGGGACGAGCAGTACTTC
CARGAHGDEQYF
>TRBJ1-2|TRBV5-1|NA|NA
TGCGCCAGCAGCTTTTCGGGGTATGGCTACACCTTC
CASSFSGYGYTF
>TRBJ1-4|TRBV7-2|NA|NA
TGTGCCAGCAGCCCCCGACAGTATTCTAATGAAAAACTGTTTTTT
CASSPRQYSNEKLFF
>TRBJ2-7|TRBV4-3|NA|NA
TGCGCCAGCAGCCAAGAAAGAGCCTACGAGCAGTACTTC
CASSQERAYEQYF
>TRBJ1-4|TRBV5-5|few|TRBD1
TGTGCCAGCAGCTCCGCCGGCGGGACAGGGGGTGAAAAACTGTTTTTT
CASSSAGGTGGEKLFF
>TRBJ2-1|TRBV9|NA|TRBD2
TGTGCCAGCAGCGTCTCGGGACTAAACTACAATGAGCAGTTCTTC
CASSVSGLNYNEQFF
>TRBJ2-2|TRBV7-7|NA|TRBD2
TGTGCCAGCAGTCGCGGGATAGCGGGACTTAACACCGGGGAGCTGTTTTTT
CASSRGIAGLNTGELFF
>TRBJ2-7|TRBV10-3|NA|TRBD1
TGTGCCATCAGTGATATCCGGGACAGACTCTCCTACGAGCAGTACTTC
CAISDIRDRLSYEQYF
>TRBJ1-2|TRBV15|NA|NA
TGTGCCACCAGCGGCCCTAACTATGGCTACACCTTC
CATSGPNYGYTF
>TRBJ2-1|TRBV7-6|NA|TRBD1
TGTGCCAGCAGCTCTCAGACAGGGATTACGGTACGGGATGAGCAGTTCTTC
CASSSQTGITVRDEQFF
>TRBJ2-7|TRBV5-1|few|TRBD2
TGCGCCAGCAGTCTTCCGGGACTAGCTCTCTACGAGCAGTACTTC
CASSLPGLALYEQYF
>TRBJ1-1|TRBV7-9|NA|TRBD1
TGTGCCAGCAGCCGGGGACAGGGGAACACTGAAGCTTTCTTT
CASSRGQGNTEAFF
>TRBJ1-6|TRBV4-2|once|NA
TGTGCCAGCAGCCAATCCAGGGGCTATAATTCACCCCTCCACTTT
CASSQSRGYNSPLHF
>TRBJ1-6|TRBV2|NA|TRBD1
TGTGCCAGCAGTTACAGGGGGAACGATTCACCCCTCCACTTT
CASSYRGNDSPLHF
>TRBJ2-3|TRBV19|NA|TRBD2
TGTGCCAGTAGTCGGGGAGGGGATACGCAGTATTTT
CASSRGGDTQYF
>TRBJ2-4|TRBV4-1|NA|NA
TGCGCCAGCAGCCAAGACGGCGGTTCCAAAAACATTCAGTACTTC
CASSQDGGSKNIQYF
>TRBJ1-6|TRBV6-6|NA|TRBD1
TGTGCCAGCCGTACCCCTACAGGGGGGAATTCACCCCTCCACTTT
CASRTPTGGNSPLHF
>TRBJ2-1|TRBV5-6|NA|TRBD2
TGTGCCAGCAGCTTGGGGTTAGCGGGTCGATACAATGAGCAGTTCTTC
CASSLGLAGRYNEQFF
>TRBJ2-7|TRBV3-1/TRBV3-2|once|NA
TGTGCCAGCAGCCTTTCAGGGGGAGGCTACGAGCAGTACTTC
CASSLSGGGYEQYF
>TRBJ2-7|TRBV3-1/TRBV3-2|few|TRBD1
TGTGCCAGCAGCCAAGATTCCGGGACAGGGGACGAGCAGTACTTC
CASSQDSGTGDEQYF
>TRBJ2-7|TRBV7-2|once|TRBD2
TGTGCCAGCAGCTTAGTGGGACTAGTCCACGAGCAGTACTTC
CASSLVGLVHEQYF
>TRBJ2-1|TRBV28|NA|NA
TGTGCCAGCAGTTACCCCGGAGGGTACAATGAGCAGTTCTTC
CASSYPGGYNEQFF
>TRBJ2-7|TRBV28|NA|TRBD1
TGTGCCAGCACACCGCCGGGACAGGGGGCCCTCGAGCAGTACTTC
CASTPPGQGALEQYF